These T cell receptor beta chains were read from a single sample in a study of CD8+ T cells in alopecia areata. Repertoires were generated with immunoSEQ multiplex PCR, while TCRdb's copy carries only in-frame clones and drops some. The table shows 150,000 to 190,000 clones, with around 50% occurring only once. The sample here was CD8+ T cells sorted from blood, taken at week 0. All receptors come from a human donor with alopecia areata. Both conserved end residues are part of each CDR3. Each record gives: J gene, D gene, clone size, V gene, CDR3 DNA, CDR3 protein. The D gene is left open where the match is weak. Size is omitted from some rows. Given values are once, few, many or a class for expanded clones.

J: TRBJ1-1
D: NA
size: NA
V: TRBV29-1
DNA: TGCAGCGTTTACAAGGCCACGAACACTGAAGCTTTCTTT
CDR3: CSVYKATNTEAFF

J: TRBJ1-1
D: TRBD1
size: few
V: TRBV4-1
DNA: TGCGCCAGCAGCCCCCGGGTGGGACAGGGGGACACTGAAGCTTTCTTT
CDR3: CASSPRVGQGDTEAFF

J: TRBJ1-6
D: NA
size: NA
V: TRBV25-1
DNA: TGTGCCAGCAGCCCTCGTAGTTTAGGATATAATTCACCCCTCCACTTT
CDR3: CASSPRSLGYNSPLHF

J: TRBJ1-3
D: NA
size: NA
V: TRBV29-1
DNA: TGCAGCGTTGTTGAGGGCGCAAACACCATATATTTT
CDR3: CSVVEGANTIYF

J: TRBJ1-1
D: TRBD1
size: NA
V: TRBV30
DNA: TGTGCCTGGTCCTCTGACGACAGGGGGGAAACTGAAGCTTTCTTT
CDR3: CAWSSDDRGETEAFF

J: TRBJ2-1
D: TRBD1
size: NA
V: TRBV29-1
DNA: TGCAGCGAGCAGGGGACAGGGGTTTACAATGAGCAGTTCTTC
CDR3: CSEQGTGVYNEQFF

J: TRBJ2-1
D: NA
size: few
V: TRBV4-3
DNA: TGCGCCAGCAGCCTCAGGCACGACGCCAATGAGCAGTTCTTC
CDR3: CASSLRHDANEQFF

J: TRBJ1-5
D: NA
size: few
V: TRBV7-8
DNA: TGTGCCAGCAGCTTAGGCCAGGGCAATCAGCCCCAGCATTTT
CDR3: CASSLGQGNQPQHF

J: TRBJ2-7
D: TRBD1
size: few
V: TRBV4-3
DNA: TGCGCCAGCAGCCAAGGACAGGGGGCCTACGAGCAGTACTTC
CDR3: CASSQGQGAYEQYF

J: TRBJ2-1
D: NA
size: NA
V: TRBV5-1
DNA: TGCGCCAGCAGCTTGGTCTCCGTATCAGATGAGCAGTTCTTC
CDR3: CASSLVSVSDEQFF

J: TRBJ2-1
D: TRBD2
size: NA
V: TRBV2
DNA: TGTGCCAGCATGGGACTAGCTGACGATGAGCAGTTCTTC
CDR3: CASMGLADDEQFF